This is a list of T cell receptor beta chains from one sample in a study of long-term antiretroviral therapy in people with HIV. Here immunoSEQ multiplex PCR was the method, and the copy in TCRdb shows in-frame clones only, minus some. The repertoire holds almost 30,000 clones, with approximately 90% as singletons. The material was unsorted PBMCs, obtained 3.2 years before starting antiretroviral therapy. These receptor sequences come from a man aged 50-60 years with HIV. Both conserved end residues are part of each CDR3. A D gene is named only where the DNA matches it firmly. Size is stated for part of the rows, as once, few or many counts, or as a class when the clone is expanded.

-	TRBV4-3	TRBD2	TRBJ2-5	TGCGCCAGCAGCCAAAGGGCCCCAACTAGCGGGGGGAGGGGGACCCAGTACTTC	CASSQRAPTSGGRGTQYF
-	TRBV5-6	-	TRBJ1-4	TGTGCCAGCAGCGCCAGACAGGTAGATCGAGGGGAAAAACTGTTTTTT	CASSARQVDRGEKLFF
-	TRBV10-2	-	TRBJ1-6	TGCGCCAGCGCGGACTCCAGCCGCGGGTCCTATAATTCACCCCTCCACTTT	CASADSSRGSYNSPLHF
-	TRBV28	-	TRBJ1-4	TGTGCCATCTTTAATCCGGGCGGGGAAAAACTGTTTTTT	CAIFNPGGEKLFF
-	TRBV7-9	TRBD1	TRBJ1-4	TGTGCCAGCAGCTGGGGGGGGGACAGTAATGAAAAACTGTTTTTT	CASSWGGDSNEKLFF
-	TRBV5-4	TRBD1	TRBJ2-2	TGTGCCAGCAGCCGGGGACAGGGAACCACCGGGGAGCTGTTTTTT	CASSRGQGTTGELFF
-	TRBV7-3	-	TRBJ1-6	TGTGCCAGCAGCACCGGGACGGAGGCACCCCTCCACTTT	CASSTGTEAPLHF
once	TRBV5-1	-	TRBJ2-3	TGCGCCAGCAGCTTGAGACCAGGGGCAGATACGCAGTATTTT	CASSLRPGADTQYF
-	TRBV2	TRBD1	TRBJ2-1	TGTGCCAGCAGAGAAAAACCCGGGACAGGCTACAATGAGCAGTTCTTC	CASREKPGTGYNEQFF
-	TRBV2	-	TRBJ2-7	TGTGCCAGCAGTGCCGGCAGGTCTTCCTACGAGCAGTACTTC	CASSAGRSSYEQYF
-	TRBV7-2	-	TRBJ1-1	TGTGCCAGCAGCTTAGCCACAGCCTATGTCACTGAAGCTTTCTTT	CASSLATAYVTEAFF
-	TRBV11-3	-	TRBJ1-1	TGTGCCAGCAGCTTTTTGCAGGGAGGGAAAGCTTTCTTT	CASSFLQGGKAFF
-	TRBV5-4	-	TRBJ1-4	TGTGCCAGCAGCCCCGGCAGATCAACTAATGAAAAACTGTTTTTT	CASSPGRSTNEKLFF
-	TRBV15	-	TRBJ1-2	TGTGCCACCAGCAGAGATAGAGGACAAATTAACTATGGCTACACCTTC	CATSRDRGQINYGYTF
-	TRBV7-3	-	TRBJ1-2	TGTGCCAGCAGCTTAGGGACGGGCTATGGCTACACCTTC	CASSLGTGYGYTF
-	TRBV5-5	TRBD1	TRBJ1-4	TGTGCCAGCAGCTACCACAGGGGGGCTTATAATGAAAAACTGTTTTTT	CASSYHRGAYNEKLFF